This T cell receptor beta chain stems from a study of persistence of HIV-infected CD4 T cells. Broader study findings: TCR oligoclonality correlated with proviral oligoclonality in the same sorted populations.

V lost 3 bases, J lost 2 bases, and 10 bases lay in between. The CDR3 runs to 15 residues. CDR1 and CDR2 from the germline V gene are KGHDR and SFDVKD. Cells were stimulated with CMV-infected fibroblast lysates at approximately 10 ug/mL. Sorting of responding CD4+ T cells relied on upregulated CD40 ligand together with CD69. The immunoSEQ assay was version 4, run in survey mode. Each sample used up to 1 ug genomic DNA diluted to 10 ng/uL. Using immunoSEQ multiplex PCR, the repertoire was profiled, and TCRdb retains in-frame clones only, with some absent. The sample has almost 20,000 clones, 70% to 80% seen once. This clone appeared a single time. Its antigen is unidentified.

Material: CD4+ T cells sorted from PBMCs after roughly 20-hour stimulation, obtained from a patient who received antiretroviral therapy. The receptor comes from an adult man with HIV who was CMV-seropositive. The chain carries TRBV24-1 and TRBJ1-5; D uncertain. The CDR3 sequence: CATSDESGGNQPQHF. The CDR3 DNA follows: TGTGCCACCAGTGATGAGTCCGGGGGCAATCAGCCCCAGCATTTT.